This T cell receptor beta chain comes out of a study of T cell responses to AZD1222 COVID-19 vaccine. Study-wide context: Analyses pooled second doses at about 4 or about 12 weeks. General study points: Females outnumbered males among donors, who were mostly white British; clonal diversity was possibly underestimated. Baseline antibody screening turned up just a handful of seropositive AZD1222 recipients.

The repertoire was sequenced with immunoSEQ multiplex PCR; TCRdb's copy has only in-frame clones and lacks some. The sample has 150,000 to 200,000 clones; under 95% are singletons. As for this clone: The antigen remains undetermined.

The sample was peripheral blood, taken on day 0 of AZD1222 vaccination. The source of this sequence is an adult in good health.

The chain's CDR3 is CASLTRFYEQYF. Written as DNA, the CDR3 is TGTGCCAGCCTCACTAGATTCTACGAGCAGTACTTC. The gene calls are TRBV6-5 and TRBJ2-7; a possible D gene is TRBD2 (5 bases). The CDR3 consists of 12 residues. The V gene lost 8 bases and the J gene lost 3 bases, with 11 bases spanning the gap. Germline CDR1 reads MNHEY; CDR2 reads SVGAGI.